A selection of T cell receptor beta chains follows, all from one sample in a study of cytomegalovirus exposure and HLA in healthy donors. Assay used: immunoSEQ multiplex PCR; TCRdb lists only in-frame clones, some missing. The sample holds roughly 110,000 clones; roughly 71% are singletons and the top ten take more than 2.5%. Sequencing was done on a sample of PBMCs. Every receptor here comes from a male donor in good health and CMV-seropositive. Both conserved end residues are part of each CDR3. Only some rows state a clone size, as once, few, many or a class for expanded clones.

V gene	J gene	clone size	CDR3 protein
TRBV19	TRBJ2-5	-	CASSYGAGRTQETQYF
TRBV28	TRBJ1-1	few	CASSLETGREAFF
TRBV4-3	TRBJ1-2	-	CASSQAGTGRPLYGYTF
TRBV29-1	TRBJ2-7	-	CSVVTGTGIYEQYF
TRBV6-5	TRBJ2-2	-	CASSGLAGATGELFF
TRBV7-8	TRBJ2-7	few	CASSLAISDRAYYEQYF
TRBV30	TRBJ2-7	-	CAWNLARNGEQYF
TRBV5-1	TRBJ2-2	-	CASSLAQINTGELFF
TRBV12-5	TRBJ1-1	-	CASGGTGPTEAFF
TRBV30	TRBJ1-2	-	CAGLKEGRYPF
TRBV29-1	TRBJ2-1	-	CSVEFAGDYNEQFF
TRBV14	TRBJ2-1	once	CASSQDLVQNEQFF
TRBV7-9	TRBJ2-7	-	CASSLGAGYWNEQYF
TRBV9	TRBJ2-1	-	CASSVGLAGGPWNEQFF
TRBV6-4	TRBJ2-1	-	CASSDSGVGDYLFF
TRBV28	TRBJ2-4	-	CASSLWGQDIQYF
TRBV4-2	TRBJ2-3	once	CASSQGETGSPRADTQYF
TRBV7-8	TRBJ2-7	few	CASSRYRGSYEQYF
TRBV7-3	TRBJ1-5	-	CASSSTGNQPQHF
TRBV25-1	TRBJ2-1	-	CASSMTSGTWEQFF
TRBV2	TRBJ2-7	-	CASSLTGSAPTYEQYF
TRBV2	TRBJ1-1	once	CASSEAGMNTEAFF
TRBV4-2	TRBJ1-1	-	CASSPRPGTAGTEAFF
TRBV6-6	TRBJ1-1	few	CASSYGQGSNTEAFF
TRBV7-8	TRBJ2-1	-	CASSFSSGGTLYEQFF
TRBV7-2	TRBJ2-5	-	CASNDSGETQYF
TRBV12-5	TRBJ1-5	-	CASGTDSNQPQHF
TRBV4-2	TRBJ1-4	-	CASSPGQRGEKLFF
TRBV27	TRBJ2-7	-	CASSWTDSYEQYF
TRBV5-6	TRBJ1-1	-	CASRWDRESTEAFF
TRBV7-7	TRBJ2-3	-	CASSLELTDTQYF
TRBV7-9	TRBJ2-1	once	CASSLMMSGGPSYNEQFF
TRBV19	TRBJ2-7	-	CASSTTGDPSYEQYF
TRBV5-1	TRBJ2-5	-	CASSIYRGGETQYF
TRBV27	TRBJ2-5	-	CASSFSSRGIRAQYF
TRBV6-5	TRBJ2-3	-	CASRDTGGPQYF
TRBV7-6	TRBJ2-7	-	CASSRTGGSGEQYF
TRBV6-6	TRBJ2-7	-	CASSYDRLNYEQYF
TRBV5-1	TRBJ2-7	-	CASSEQGAGAYEQYF
TRBV6-1	TRBJ2-1	-	CANSLAGSSYNEQFF
TRBV5-1	TRBJ2-5	-	CASSGDTQETQYF
TRBV19	TRBJ1-5	-	CASSPGQQNQPQHF
TRBV2	TRBJ1-6	once	CASTAGPQKNSPLHF
TRBV9	TRBJ1-5	-	CASSAQESPDTYRGDQPQHF
TRBV4-3	TRBJ1-4	-	CASSQGREKLFF
TRBV6-5	TRBJ2-7	-	CASSYVQGQTYEQYF
TRBV5-1	TRBJ2-5	-	CASSLGTSGGTLQETQYF
TRBV27	TRBJ1-4	few	CASSQRGGGTTNEKLFF
TRBV2	TRBJ1-5	once	CASTRGTSNQPQHF
TRBV6-5	TRBJ2-1	-	CAGTRTSGGHSEQFF
TRBV28	TRBJ2-7	-	CASEGSGSFYEQYF
TRBV7-2	TRBJ2-7	-	CASSLGTRYEQYF
TRBV29-1	TRBJ2-7	-	CSVEDGISGTYEQYF
TRBV7-2	TRBJ1-4	-	CASSPRVTTNEKLFF
TRBV11-2	TRBJ2-1	-	CASTHPRGQLSSYNEQFF
TRBV28	TRBJ2-3	-	CASSLGLAGSTDTQYF
TRBV29-1	TRBJ1-2	-	CSVNRDTYGYTF
TRBV9	TRBJ1-1	-	CASSVAGTGHTEAFF
TRBV11-1	TRBJ2-7	few	CASSPTLATGLTYEQYF